The text below deals with one T cell receptor (beta chain). Source study methods: Estimation of nucleated cell counts relied on the amplification of reference gene primers. Data came from immunoSEQ multiplex PCR; TCRdb stores just in-frame clones and leaves some out. That table gives V, J and clone size, and the DNA gave D and trimming. The sample lists roughly 250,000 clones, 84% seen once, with roughly 8.6% in the top ten. This specimen belongs to a study of blood T cell repertoires in COVID-19. About the study: Acute and convalescent COVID-19 samples came from the United States, Italy and Spain. T cells, B-cell-depleted T cells, or PBMCs provided the cDNA or gDNA that served as material.

CDR1 and CDR2 from the germline V gene are LGHDT and YNNKEL (reference sequence). CDR3 length: 16 amino acids. Trimming removed 4 bases from V and 2 bases from J; junction bases left unmatched: 7. The sequenced sample was peripheral blood. The TCR comes from a human donor in a cohort sampled during active COVID-19. V gene TRBV3-1 (or the pseudogene TRBV3-2) combines with J gene TRBJ2-1, with 8 bases lining up with TRBD2. CDR3 bases: TGTGCCAGCAGCCTAGTTACGGGAGGGCCCTACAATGAGCAGTTCTTC. It is translated as CASSLVTGGPYNEQFF.